This T cell receptor (beta chain) emerged from a study of blood T cell repertoires in COVID-19. Study as a whole: T cells, B-cell-depleted T cells, or PBMCs provided the cDNA or gDNA that served as material.

Sequencing was performed with immunoSEQ multiplex PCR; in TCRdb, only in-frame clones are kept and a portion is missing. In the table there are over 300,000 clones, roughly nine tenths of which are singletons. Germline CDR1 LNHDA, CDR2 SQIVND (reference sequence). The V and J ends lost 6 bases and 3 bases, in that order; junction bases with no gene match: 13. This CDR3 is built from 16 residues. J is TRBJ1-1 and V is TRBV19, with 7 bases aligning to TRBD1. The clonotype originates from a woman aged 25 to 39 who had recovered from COVID-19. The specimen sequenced was PBMCs or T cells enriched from blood (not recorded which). The CDR3 sequence is CASRGPTGQIHTEAFF. CDR3 coding DNA: TGTGCCAGTAGAGGACCGACGGGACAGATCCACACTGAAGCTTTCTTT.